What follows are 12 T cell receptor beta chains derived from one specimen sequenced in a study of blood T cell repertoires in COVID-19. TCRdb's table, derived via immunoSEQ multiplex PCR, lists solely in-frame clones and lacks some. This sample has about 160,000 clones, with around four fifths found just once. Sequencing was carried out using peripheral blood. Receptors were obtained from a man aged 65 to 85 with acute or convalescent COVID-19.

The CDR3 DNA sequence: TGCGCCAGCAGCTTGCAGGGGGCGGTATGGAACACTGAAGCTTTCTTT. The encoded protein is CASSLQGAVWNTEAFF. The chain is built from TRBV5-1 and TRBJ1-1, with TRBD1 matching over 8 bases. Germline trimming cut 1 base from V and 1 base from J; bases unmatched to any gene: 6. The CDR3 is 16 amino acids. Germline CDR1 is SGHRS and CDR2 is YFSETQ.

This clone was counted a few times. The rearrangement joins TRBV7-6 to TRBJ2-1; 14 bases agree with TRBD2. Trimming took 5 bases from V and 5 from J; bases not matched to a gene: 11. The CDR3 has 18 residues. Germline values: CDR1 SGHVS, CDR2 FNYEAQ. The DNA for the CDR3 is TGTGCCAGCAGCCCCGGACTAGCGGGGGGTTTCTTAGACAATGAGCAGTTCTTC. Its protein is CASSPGLAGGFLDNEQFF.

The J gene is TRBJ2-7, the V gene TRBV5-1; TRBD2 matches 7 bases. There are 14 residues in the CDR3. Germline V gives CDR1 SGHRS, CDR2 YFSETQ. J gave up 1 base and V 3 bases, and 4 bases lay outside the gene matches. The CDR3 coding sequence is TGCGCCAGCAGCTCAGGACTAGTGTCCTACGAGCAGTACTTC. This translates into CASSSGLVSYEQYF.

This sequence joins TRBV10-2 and TRBJ2-1, with 7 positions matching TRBD2. The CDR3 has 15 amino acids. With V trimmed by 4 bases and J by 3 bases, 6 bases remained unmatched. In germline, CDR1 is WSHSY, CDR2 SAAADI. The CDR3, as DNA: TGCGCCAGCAGTGTTTGGGGGGGAGACTACAATGAGCAGTTCTTC. Its protein is CASSVWGGDYNEQFF.

This clone has only a few counts. V usage is TRBV19 and J usage is TRBJ2-3; 9 positions match TRBD2. Germline-derived CDR1 and CDR2 are LNHDA and SQIVND (reference sequence). The V gene end was trimmed by 3 bases and the J gene end by 2 bases; junction bases not matched to a gene: 6. This CDR3 is 16 amino acids long. The DNA of the CDR3 is TGTGCCAGTAGTATCCTTAGCGGGGGAACCACAGATACGCAGTATTTT. This sequence encodes CASSILSGGTTDTQYF.

The J gene is TRBJ1-2, the V gene TRBV24-1; TRBD1 matches 7 bases. J was trimmed by 7 bases and V by 3 bases; bases with no gene match: 10. Germline V gene data show CDR1 as KGHDR and CDR2 as SFDVKD. The CDR3 runs to 15 residues. The CDR3 loop reads CATSDGGTAGRGYTF. The CDR3 DNA follows: TGTGCCACCAGTGATGGGGGGACAGCTGGACGTGGCTACACCTTC.

This chain links TRBV2 with TRBJ2-5, with 8 bases lining up with TRBD1. V gave up 0 bases and J gave up 5 bases; unmatched junction bases: 5. The CDR3 runs to 15 residues. Germline assignment: CDR1 SNHLY and CDR2 FYNNEI. For the CDR3, the DNA is TGTGCCAGCAGTGAAGCCCGGACAGGGTGGGAGACCCAGTACTTC. Translated, it gives CASSEARTGWETQYF.

The rearrangement uses TRBV11-2 and TRBJ2-7; TRBD2 matches at 12 bases. The CDR3 contains 18 residues. Germline V gene sequence: CDR1 SGHAT, CDR2 FQNNGV. Trimming at V came to 2 bases and at J to 2 bases, leaving 10 bases not matched to a gene. For the CDR3, the DNA is TGTGCCAGCAGCTTACGGGCCGGGACTAGCGGGTCTCCCTACGAGCAGTACTTC. Protein product: CASSLRAGTSGSPYEQYF.

This chain connects TRBV9 to TRBJ2-7; 8 nucleotides align to TRBD2. This CDR3 has 16 amino acids. The J segment lost 3 bases and the V segment lost 6 bases, leaving 14 bases of the junction unmatched. Germline V lookup: CDR1 SGDLS, CDR2 YYNGEE. The CDR3 region is CASKRSRSGSGYEQYF. CDR3 coding DNA: TGTGCCAGCAAACGTAGCCGGAGCGGGAGTGGCTACGAGCAGTACTTC.

In this sample, this clone turned up a few times. The chain combines TRBV28 with TRBJ2-7; maybe TRBD1 (6 bases). Germline-derived CDR1 and CDR2 are MDHEN and SYDVKM. This CDR3 has 14 residues. Trimming removed 1 base from V and 2 bases from J, with 9 bases in between. CDR3 nucleotide sequence: TGTGCCAGCAGTTTATTGGACAGTACCTACGAGCAGTACTTC. Translation: CASSLLDSTYEQYF.

The chain carries TRBV11-3 and TRBJ2-2, with a possible D match to TRBD1 (6 bases). This CDR3 region has 14 residues. V lost 3 bases to trimming and J lost 4 bases, with 9 bases between them. From germline, CDR1 is SGHNT and CDR2 YENEEA. The chain's CDR3 is CASSFRGSTGELFF. In DNA, the CDR3 is TGTGCCAGCAGCTTCAGGGGATCCACCGGGGAGCTGTTTTTT.

This clone was seen only a few times. V gene TRBV28 combines with J gene TRBJ1-1; D ambiguous. Germline V gene data show CDR1 as MDHEN and CDR2 as SYDVKM. V lost 6 bases and J lost 11, with 16 bases in between. The CDR3 sequence is 12 residues long. The CDR3 DNA follows: TGTGCCAGCAGCCCTGTAGAGGCGAATGCTTTCTTT. Translation: CASSPVEANAFF. Full variable domain (rest looked up from reference TRBV28 and TRBJ1-1): DVKVTQSSRYLVKRTGEKVFLECVQDMDHENMFWYRQDPGLGLRLIYFSYDVKMKEKGDIPEGYSVSREKKERFSLILESASTNQTSMYLCASSPVEANAFFGQGTRLTVV.